These 10 T cell receptor beta chains originate from one sample sequenced in a study of T cell repertoires in cytomegalovirus infection (dated by TCRdb to the late 2010s). Read against the paper, the sample's treatment or condition label means: in vitro stimulation with specific CMV peptide epitopes to enrich CMV-specific T cells. No cognate antigen is known for these TCRs. Sequencing used an Illumina HiSeq 1500. Using fastp at Q25 and MiXCR, TCRdb reprocessed the public reads and kept productive beta chains. Every CDR3 protein is listed once, alongside the most common genes and DNA of its rows. Recorded for this sample are around 770,000 distinct CDR3 sequences; around 29% of them occurred a single time. Around 14% of the sample goes to the ten largest clones. Sequenced material: cultured CD8+ T cells from PBMCs, taken from culture after CMV antigen stimulation. The receptor set was obtained from a human donor in good health (CMV status not recorded). Some clones in this sample may be carry-over from other donors' samples.

This chain connects TRBV6-5 to TRBJ1-2; unclear D gene. The CDR3 consists of 13 residues. Germline lookup yields CDR1 MNHEY and CDR2 SVGAGI. V lost 6 bases to trimming and J lost 5 bases, with 13 bases between them. The CDR3 loop reads CASSERLFYGYTF. The DNA for the CDR3 is TGTGCCAGCAGCGAGAGGTTATTTTATGGCTACACCTTC.

The chain carries TRBV7-9 and TRBJ2-1; 8 bases are a match to TRBD2. With 8 bases clipped from V and 5 bases from J, the junction kept 11 bases outside the gene matches. CDR3 length equals 15 residues. Germline CDR1 and CDR2: SEHNR and FQNEAQ (reference sequence). The CDR3 spells CASVTERGLNNEQFF. The CDR3 region has the DNA TGTGCCAGCGTCACCGAGCGGGGGCTTAACAATGAGCAGTTCTTC.

The chain joins TRBV9 to TRBJ1-6; the match to TRBD1 covers 9 bases. V dropped 4 bases and J dropped 7; count of bases not matched to a gene: 6. This CDR3 region has 15 residues. The germline gives CDR1 SGDLS, CDR2 YYNGEE. The chain's CDR3 is CASSTSQGANSPLHF. The CDR3 DNA reads TGTGCCAGCAGCACCTCACAGGGGGCAAATTCACCCCTCCACTTT.

Note on this clonotype: One end of the junction is discordant with germline, which a read error may explain. J is TRBJ2-5 and V is TRBV7-9; TRBD1 matches 10 bases. In germline, CDR1 is SEHNR, CDR2 FQNEAQ (reference sequence). This CDR3 is built from 16 residues. The CDR3 sequence: CASSLTGTGDQKTQYF. CDR3 bases: TGTGCCAGCAGCTTAACCGGGACAGGGGACCAAAAGACCCAGTACTTC.

This clonotype has just a few counts. The chain uses TRBV27 and TRBJ1-4; a possible D gene is TRBD1 (5 bases). Trimming pared 1 base from V and 8 bases from J, leaving 11 bases between. This CDR3 comprises 14 residues. Germline V gene lookup returns CDR1 MNHEY and CDR2 SMNVEV (reference sequence). The DNA of the CDR3 is TGTGCCAGCAGTTTATTGACAGCTCCAGAAAAACTGTTTTTT. Translation: CASSLLTAPEKLFF.

In this sample, this clonotype turned up many times. The junction departs from germline at one end; a sequencing error may be responsible. The chain is built from TRBV7-9 and TRBJ1-1; TRBD1 matches 9 bases. In germline, CDR1 is SEHNR, CDR2 FQNEAQ (reference sequence). The CDR3 totals 15 residues. CDR3 sequence (DNA): TGTGCCAGCAGTTTAGGACAGGGGCTAAACACTGAAGCTTTCTTT. This codes for CASSLGQGLNTEAFF.

This clonotype was counted many times. The V call is TRBV28, the J call TRBJ1-6; no reliable D call. The length of the CDR3 is 14 residues. Germline CDR1 reads MDHEN; CDR2 reads SYDVKM. Trimming left V 6 bases short and J 7 bases short, with 13 bases between. The CDR3: CASSSGRTNSPLHF. The CDR3 nucleotides read TGTGCCAGCAGCTCAGGCAGGACCAATTCACCCCTCCACTTT.

The chain uses TRBV7-9 and TRBJ2-3; 9 bases line up with TRBD1. V lost 2 bases to trimming and J lost 4 bases; unmatched junction nucleotides: 7. The CDR3 loop spans 16 amino acids. Germline lookup yields CDR1 SEHNR and CDR2 FQNEAQ (reference sequence). CDR3 loop: CASSLKQGQGSDTQYF. The CDR3 region has the DNA TGTGCCAGCAGCTTAAAGCAGGGACAGGGATCAGATACGCAGTATTTT.

This clonotype has at least ten counts. The chain is built from TRBV7-9 and TRBJ2-2; a possible D gene is TRBD2 (6 bases). V was clipped by 4 bases and J by 1 base, with 10 bases between them. Germline V gene data show CDR1 as SEHNR and CDR2 as FQNEAQ (reference sequence). The CDR3 runs to 15 residues. The CDR3, as DNA: TGTGCCAGCAGCTCCGGGACTGGGAACACCGGGGAGCTGTTTTTT. Its protein product is CASSSGTGNTGELFF.

V usage is TRBV28 and J usage is TRBJ2-2; no firm D call. CDR1 and CDR2 (germline): MDHEN, SYDVKM. V was cut by 2 bases and J by 6 bases, with 7 bases left in between. The CDR3 has 13 amino acids. CDR3 residues: CASSLRFAGELFF. CDR3 in DNA: TGTGCCAGCAGTTTAAGGTTCGCCGGGGAGCTGTTTTTT.